This T cell receptor beta chain originates from a study of chemoradiotherapy in HPV16-positive cancers. Notes on this clone: The target antigen is unknown.

Study conclusions and caveats: HPV-specific T cells were functionally defined from only a couple of HPV16-positive patients. Candidate HPV-specific clones and E7-related TCR motifs grew in tumor during treatment.

The V end lost 4 bases, the J end lost 5 bases, and 8 bases lay between the germline ends. The CDR3 contains 12 residues. From germline, CDR1 is SGHTA and CDR2 FQGNSA. Sequencing was performed with immunoSEQ multiplex PCR; in TCRdb, only in-frame clones are kept and a portion is missing. Counted here are several thousand clones, around four fifths occurring once; the ten biggest clones make up approximately 15%. The chain recombines TRBV7-2 with TRBJ2-5; D gene uncertain. The specimen was taken from a patient who underwent chemoradiotherapy. The receptor was isolated from a human donor with HPV-associated anogenital cancer. Here the CDR3 reads CASSSDLETQYF. The CDR3 region has the DNA TGTGCCAGCAGCTCCGACCTGGAGACCCAGTACTTC. Complete variable domain (other parts from reference TRBV7-2 and TRBJ2-5): GAGVSQSPSNKVTEKGKDVELRCDPISGHTALYWYRQSLGQGLEFLIYFQGNSAPDKSGLPSDRFSAERTGGSVSTLTIQRTQQEDSAVYLCASSSDLETQYFGPGTRLLVL.